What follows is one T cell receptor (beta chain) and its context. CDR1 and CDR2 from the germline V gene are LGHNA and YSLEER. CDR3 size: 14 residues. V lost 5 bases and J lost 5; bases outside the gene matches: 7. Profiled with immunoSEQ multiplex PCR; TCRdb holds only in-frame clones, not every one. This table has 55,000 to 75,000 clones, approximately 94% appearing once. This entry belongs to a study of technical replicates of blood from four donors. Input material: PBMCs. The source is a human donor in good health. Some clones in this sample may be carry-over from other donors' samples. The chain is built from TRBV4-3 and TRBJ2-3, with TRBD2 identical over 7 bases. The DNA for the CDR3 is TGCGCCAGCAGCACAGCGGGGAAGCTAGATACGCAGTATTTT. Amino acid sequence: CASSTAGKLDTQYF.